This paragraph reports one T cell receptor (beta chain). The antigen remains undetermined. Investigators isolated RNA and reverse transcribed it into cDNA to act as the sequencing template. The data were produced by immunoSEQ multiplex PCR, yet TCRdb's version contains in-frame clones alone and is incomplete. Among 150,000 to 200,000 clones listed, roughly 60% were seen once. This entry is derived from a study of CD8+ T cells in alopecia areata. Study information: Each day, treated patients took oral tofacitinib twice, at 5 to 10 mg per dose.

V shed 1 base and J shed 8 bases, with 9 bases lying between them. Germline loops: CDR1 SGHTA, CDR2 FQGNSA. The CDR3 spans 13 residues. Treatment in this sample: oral pan-JAK inhibitor, 5-10 mg twice daily. General study results and limits: Tofacitinib yielded significantly lower scalp clonality and fewer expanded CD8+ clones among the top 100. Lesional scalp, especially alopecia totalis/universalis, showed higher clonality than normal scalp.

V is TRBV7-2 and J is TRBJ2-1, with D possibly being TRBD1 (5 bases). The sample consisted of CD4+ T cells sorted from blood, taken at week 24, from a patient treated with tofacitinib. The sequence derives from a human donor with alopecia areata. CDR3 DNA sequence: TGTGCCAGCAGCTTAGGTTGGGGCTATGAGCAGTTCTTC. This sequence encodes CASSLGWGYEQFF.